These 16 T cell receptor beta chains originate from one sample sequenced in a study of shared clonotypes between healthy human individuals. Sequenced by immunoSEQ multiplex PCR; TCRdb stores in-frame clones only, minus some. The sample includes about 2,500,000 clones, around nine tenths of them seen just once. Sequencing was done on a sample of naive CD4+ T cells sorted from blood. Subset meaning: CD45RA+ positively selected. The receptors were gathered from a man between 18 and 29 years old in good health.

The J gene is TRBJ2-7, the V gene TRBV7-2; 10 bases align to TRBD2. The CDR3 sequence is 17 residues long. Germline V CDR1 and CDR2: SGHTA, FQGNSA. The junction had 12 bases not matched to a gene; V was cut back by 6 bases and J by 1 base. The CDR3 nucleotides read TGTGCCAGCAGTCCCGTGGGCGCTAGCGGGAGTTCCTACGAGCAGTACTTC. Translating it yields CASSPVGASGSSYEQYF.

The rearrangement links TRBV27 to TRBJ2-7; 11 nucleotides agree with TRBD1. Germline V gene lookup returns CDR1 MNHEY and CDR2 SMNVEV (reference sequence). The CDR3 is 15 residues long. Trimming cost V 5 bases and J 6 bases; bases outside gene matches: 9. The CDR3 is CASSRIQGQGGEQYF. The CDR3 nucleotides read TGTGCCAGCAGTCGGATCCAGGGACAGGGGGGCGAGCAGTACTTC.

The CDR3 DNA sequence: TGTGCCTGGAGTGGTACTAGCGGGAGGAGAGACATTCAGTACTTC. It codes for CAWSGTSGRRDIQYF. The chain employs TRBV30 and TRBJ2-4; 12 positions match TRBD2. In germline, CDR1 is GTSNPN, CDR2 SVGIG (reference sequence). CDR3 length: 15 amino acids. The V gene end was trimmed by 1 base and the J gene end by 8 bases; junction bases not matched to a gene: 6.

DNA of the CDR3: TGCGCCAGCAGACAAGACCCAGGCTCCTACAATGAGCAGTTCTTC. It yields the protein CASRQDPGSYNEQFF. V is TRBV5-1 and J is TRBJ2-1, with unresolved D. Germline lookup yields CDR1 SGHRS and CDR2 YFSETQ. With 5 bases removed from V and 0 bases from J, the gap between germline ends came to 12 bases. CDR3 length: 15 residues. The variable domain in full, with the rest retrieved from reference TRBV5-1 and TRBJ2-1, is KAGVTQTPRYLIKTRGQQVTLSCSPISGHRSVSWYQQTPGQGLQFLFEYFSETQRNKGNFPGRFSGRQFSNSRSEMNVSTLELGDSALYLCASRQDPGSYNEQFFGPGTRLTVL.

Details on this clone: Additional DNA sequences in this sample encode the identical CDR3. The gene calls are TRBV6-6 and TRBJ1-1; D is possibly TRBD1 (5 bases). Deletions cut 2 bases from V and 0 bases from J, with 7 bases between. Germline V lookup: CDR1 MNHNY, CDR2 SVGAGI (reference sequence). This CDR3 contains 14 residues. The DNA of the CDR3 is TGTGCCAGCAGTTACGGGACTCTGAACACTGAAGCTTTCTTT. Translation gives CASSYGTLNTEAFF.

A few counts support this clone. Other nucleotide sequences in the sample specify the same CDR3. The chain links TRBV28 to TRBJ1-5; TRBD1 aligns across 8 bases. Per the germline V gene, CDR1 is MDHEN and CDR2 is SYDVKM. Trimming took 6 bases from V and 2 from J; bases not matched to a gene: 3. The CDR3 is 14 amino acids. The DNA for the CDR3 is TGTGCCAGCAGCCCGGGACAGGGCAATCAGCCCCAGCATTTT. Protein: CASSPGQGNQPQHF.

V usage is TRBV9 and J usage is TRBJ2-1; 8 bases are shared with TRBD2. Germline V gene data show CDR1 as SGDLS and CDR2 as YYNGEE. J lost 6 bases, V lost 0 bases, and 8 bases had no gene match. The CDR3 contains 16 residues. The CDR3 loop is CASSVDFAGGSNEQFF. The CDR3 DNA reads TGTGCCAGCAGCGTAGACTTCGCGGGAGGAAGCAATGAGCAGTTCTTC.

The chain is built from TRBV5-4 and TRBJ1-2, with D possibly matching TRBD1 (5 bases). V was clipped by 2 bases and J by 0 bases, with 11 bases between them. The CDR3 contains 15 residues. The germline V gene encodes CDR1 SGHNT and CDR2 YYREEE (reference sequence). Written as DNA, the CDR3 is TGTGCCAGCAGCTTCCTAGACAGACCTAACTATGGCTACACCTTC. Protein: CASSFLDRPNYGYTF.

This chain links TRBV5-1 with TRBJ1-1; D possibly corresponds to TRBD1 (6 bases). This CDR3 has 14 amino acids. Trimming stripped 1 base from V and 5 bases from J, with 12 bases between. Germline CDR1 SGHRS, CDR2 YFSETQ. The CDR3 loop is CASSLSTGQTEAFF. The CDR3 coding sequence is TGCGCCAGCAGCTTGAGCACCGGACAGACTGAAGCTTTCTTT.

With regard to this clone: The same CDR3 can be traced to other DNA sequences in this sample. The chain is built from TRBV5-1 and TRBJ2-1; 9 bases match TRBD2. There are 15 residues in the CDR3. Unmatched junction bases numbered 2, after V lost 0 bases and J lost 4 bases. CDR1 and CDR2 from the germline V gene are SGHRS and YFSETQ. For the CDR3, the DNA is TGCGCCAGCAGCTTGGGTAGCGGGGGTTACAATGAGCAGTTCTTC. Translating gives CASSLGSGGYNEQFF.

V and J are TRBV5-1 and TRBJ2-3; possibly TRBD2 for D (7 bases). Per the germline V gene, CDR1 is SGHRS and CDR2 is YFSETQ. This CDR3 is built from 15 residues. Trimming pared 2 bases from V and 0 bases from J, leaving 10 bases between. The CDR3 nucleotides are TGCGCCAGCAGCTTCGAGGGGGGGAGCACAGATACGCAGTATTTT. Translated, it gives CASSFEGGSTDTQYF.

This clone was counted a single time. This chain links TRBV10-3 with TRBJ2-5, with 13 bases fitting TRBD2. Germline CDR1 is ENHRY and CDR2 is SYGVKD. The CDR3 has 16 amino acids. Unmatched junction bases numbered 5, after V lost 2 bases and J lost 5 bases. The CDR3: CAISETSGRAWETQYF. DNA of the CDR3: TGTGCCATCAGTGAGACTAGCGGGAGGGCCTGGGAGACCCAGTACTTC.

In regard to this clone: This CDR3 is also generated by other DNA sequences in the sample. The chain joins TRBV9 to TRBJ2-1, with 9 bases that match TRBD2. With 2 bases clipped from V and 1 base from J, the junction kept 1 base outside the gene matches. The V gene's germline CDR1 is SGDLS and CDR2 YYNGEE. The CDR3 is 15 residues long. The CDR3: CASSVTSGSYNEQFF. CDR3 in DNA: TGTGCCAGCAGCGTGACTAGCGGATCCTACAATGAGCAGTTCTTC.

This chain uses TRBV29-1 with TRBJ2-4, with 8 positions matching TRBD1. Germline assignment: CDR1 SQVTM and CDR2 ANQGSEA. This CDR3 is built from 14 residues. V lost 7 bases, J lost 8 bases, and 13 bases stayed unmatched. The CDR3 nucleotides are TGCAGCGCCAAGGACAGGGTCGGTGAAGACATTCAGTACTTC. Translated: CSAKDRVGEDIQYF. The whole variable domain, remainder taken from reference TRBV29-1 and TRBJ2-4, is SAVISQKPSRDICQRGTSLTIQCQVDSQVTMMFWYRQQPGQSLTLIATANQGSEATYESGFVIDKFPISRPNLTFSTLTVSNMSPEDSSIYLCSAKDRVGEDIQYFGAGTRLSVL.

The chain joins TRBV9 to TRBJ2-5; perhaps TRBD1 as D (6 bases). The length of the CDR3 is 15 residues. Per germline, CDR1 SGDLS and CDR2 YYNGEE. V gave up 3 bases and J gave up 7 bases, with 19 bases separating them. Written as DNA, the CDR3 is TGTGCCAGCAGCGCGAGTGATCTGGCCAGGGGGACCCAGTACTTC. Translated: CASSASDLARGTQYF.

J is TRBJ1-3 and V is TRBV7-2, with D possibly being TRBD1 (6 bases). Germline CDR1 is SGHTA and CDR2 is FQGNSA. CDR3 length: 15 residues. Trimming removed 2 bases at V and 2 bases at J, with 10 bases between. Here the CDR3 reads CASSLTGFPGNTIYF. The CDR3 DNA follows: TGTGCCAGCAGCTTAACAGGGTTCCCTGGAAACACCATATATTTT.